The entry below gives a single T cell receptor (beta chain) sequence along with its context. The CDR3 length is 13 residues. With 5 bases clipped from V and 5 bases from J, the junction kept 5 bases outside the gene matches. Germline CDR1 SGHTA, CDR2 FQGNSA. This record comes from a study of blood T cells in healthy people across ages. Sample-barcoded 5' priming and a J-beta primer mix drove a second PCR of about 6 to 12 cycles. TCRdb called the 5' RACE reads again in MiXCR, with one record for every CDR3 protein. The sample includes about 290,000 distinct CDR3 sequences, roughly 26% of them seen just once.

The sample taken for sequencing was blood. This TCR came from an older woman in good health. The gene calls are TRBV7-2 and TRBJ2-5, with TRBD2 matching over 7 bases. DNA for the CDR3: TGTGCCAGCAGCCCCGGACTAGTTGAGACCCAGTACTTC. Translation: CASSPGLVETQYF. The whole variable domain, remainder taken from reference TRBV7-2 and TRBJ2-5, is GAGVSQSPSNKVTEKGKDVELRCDPISGHTALYWYRQSLGQGLEFLIYFQGNSAPDKSGLPSDRFSAERTGGSVSTLTIQRTQQEDSAVYLCASSPGLVETQYFGPGTRLLVL.